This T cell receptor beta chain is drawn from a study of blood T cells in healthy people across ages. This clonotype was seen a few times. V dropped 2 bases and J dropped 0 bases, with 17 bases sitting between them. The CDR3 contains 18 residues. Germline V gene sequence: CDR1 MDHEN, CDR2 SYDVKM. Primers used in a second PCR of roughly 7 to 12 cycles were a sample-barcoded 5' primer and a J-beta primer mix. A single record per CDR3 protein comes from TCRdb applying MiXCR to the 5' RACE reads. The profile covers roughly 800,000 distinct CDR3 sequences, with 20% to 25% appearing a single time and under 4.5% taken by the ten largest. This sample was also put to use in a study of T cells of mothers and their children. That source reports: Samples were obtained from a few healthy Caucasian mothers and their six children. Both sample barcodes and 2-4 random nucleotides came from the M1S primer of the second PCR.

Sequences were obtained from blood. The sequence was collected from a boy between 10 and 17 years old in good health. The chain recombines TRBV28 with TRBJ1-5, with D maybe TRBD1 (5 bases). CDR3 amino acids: CASSLPPPARDSNQPQHF. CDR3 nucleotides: TGTGCCAGCAGTTTACCTCCGCCGGCCAGGGATAGCAATCAGCCCCAGCATTTT.